This T cell receptor beta chain was obtained from a study of OX40 agonist ivuxolimab in advanced cancers. As for the study in general: Each dose-escalation patient presented with hepatocellular carcinoma, melanoma, renal cell or head and neck cancer.

Exclusion applied to patients with autoimmune disease history or systemic immunosuppression. Study-level points and caveats: No antigen was identified for the clonally expanded peripheral T cells. Nonresponders, in some cases, also had low normalized T-cell clonal expansion.

On this clone: Its target is not known.

Germline V gene lookup returns CDR1 MNHEY and CDR2 SVGAGI. With V trimmed by 0 bases and J by 5 bases, 5 bases remained unmatched. The CDR3 has 15 residues. Profiled with immunoSEQ multiplex PCR; TCRdb holds only in-frame clones, not every one. The sample has some 33,000 clones, roughly 80% seen once. The specimen comprised CD4+ or CD8+ T cells sorted from blood, sampled in a trial of the OX40 agonist ivuxolimab. This clonotype was sampled from an adult with an advanced solid tumor such as melanoma, head and neck, liver or kidney cancer. This chain joins TRBV6-5 and TRBJ2-7, with TRBD2 identical over 9 bases. This CDR3 is CASSYSSGSPNEQYF. In nucleotides, the CDR3 is TGTGCCAGCAGTTACTCTAGCGGGAGTCCAAACGAGCAGTACTTC.